The 15 T cell receptor beta chains below all came from one sample that was sequenced in a study of identical twins. MiXCR, applied by TCRdb to the 5' RACE reads, yields one record per CDR3 protein. The table records about 700,000 distinct CDR3 sequences, less than 7% of them present only once. Sample: naive T cells sorted from blood. The receptors originated from a man younger than 35 in good health.

The table lists this clonotype with a few counts. The chain has TRBV19 and TRBJ1-1, with D uncertain. The germline V gene has CDR1 LNHDA and CDR2 SQIVND (reference sequence). V lost 3 bases, J lost 3 bases, and 14 bases lay in between. CDR3 size: 15 residues. CDR3 protein: CASSMASEWYTEAFF. For the CDR3, the DNA is TGTGCCAGTAGTATGGCGAGCGAGTGGTACACTGAAGCTTTCTTT. Drawing the rest from reference TRBV19 and TRBJ1-1, the complete variable domain is DGGITQSPKYLFRKEGQNVTLSCEQNLNHDAMYWYRQDPGQGLRLIYYSQIVNDFQKGDIAEGYSVSREKKESFPLTVTSAQKNPTAFYLCASSMASEWYTEAFFGQGTRLTVV.

To note about this clonotype: The final CDR3 position lacks the conserved phenylalanine or tryptophan, pointing to a likely read error. This chain connects TRBV20-1 to TRBJ1-3; possible D gene TRBD1, 6 bases. The CDR3 has 14 residues. Germline CDR1 DFQATT, CDR2 SNEGSKA (reference sequence). Trimming pared 2 bases from V and 2 bases from J, leaving 10 bases between. DNA for the CDR3: TGCAGTGCTAGAACGACAGGAACTGGAAACACCATATATTGT. Translating gives CSARTTGTGNTIYC.

This clonotype was counted at least ten times. An end of the junction does not agree with germline; a read error may underlie this. V usage is TRBV7-9 and J usage is TRBJ2-1; 12 nucleotides match TRBD2. The length of the CDR3 is 16 residues. CDR1 is SEHNR, CDR2 FQNEAQ, per germline (reference sequence). The CDR3 protein is CASSLWGAASGRALLF. Written as DNA, the CDR3 is TGTGCCAGCAGCTTATGGGGCGCCGCTAGCGGGAGGGCCTTGCTCTTC.

This clonotype was counted at least ten times. The chain recombines TRBV27 with TRBJ1-5, with 9 nucleotides matching TRBD1. Germline values: CDR1 MNHEY, CDR2 SMNVEV (reference sequence). Trimming took 6 bases from V and 0 from J; bases not matched to a gene: 3. The CDR3 runs 15 residues. CDR3 DNA sequence: TGTGCCAGCAGCCGACAGGGGGGTAGCAATCAGCCCCAGCATTTT. It specifies CASSRQGGSNQPQHF.

This clonotype has a handful of counts. The rearrangement uses TRBV7-9 and TRBJ2-7; 8 positions agree with TRBD1. Germline assignment: CDR1 SEHNR and CDR2 FQNEAQ (reference sequence). The CDR3 loop spans 14 amino acids. Trimming at V came to 4 bases and at J to 7 bases, leaving 9 bases not matched to a gene. DNA of the CDR3: TGTGCCAGCAGCTCGGACAGGGCTTCTCTAGAGCAGTACTTC. Encoded protein: CASSSDRASLEQYF.

The CDR3 sequence: CAWTGAGGYNEQFF. In nucleotides, the CDR3 is TGTGCCTGGACCGGAGCGGGAGGGTACAATGAGCAGTTCTTC. J is TRBJ2-1 and V is TRBV30, with 10 bases aligning to TRBD2. Germline CDR1 reads GTSNPN; CDR2 reads SVGIG (reference sequence). The J segment lost 4 bases and the V segment lost 4 bases, leaving 4 bases of the junction unmatched. This CDR3 has 14 residues. Using reference TRBV30 and TRBJ2-1 for the parts outside the CDR3, the full variable domain is SQTIHQWPATLVQPVGSPLSLECTVEGTSNPNLYWYRQAAGRGLQLLFYSVGIGQISSEVPQNLSASRPQDRQFILSSKKLLLSDSGFYLCAWTGAGGYNEQFFGPGTRLTVL.

In its sample, this clonotype was seen many times. The rearrangement links TRBV12-3 or TRBV12-4 to TRBJ1-2; no firm D call. Deletions cut 10 bases from V and 7 bases from J, with 13 bases between. The CDR3 contains 11 residues. CDR3 in amino acids: CATTQAPGYTF. As DNA, the CDR3 is TGTGCCACCACCCAGGCCCCTGGCTACACCTTC.

This clonotype showed up many times. This chain joins TRBV10-3 and TRBJ1-1, with D perhaps TRBD1 (5 bases). The germline gives CDR1 ENHRY, CDR2 SYGVKD. This CDR3 has 14 residues. V lost 2 bases and J lost 1, with 8 bases in between. The CDR3 protein is CAISEDRQNTEAFF. The CDR3, as DNA: TGTGCCATCAGTGAGGACAGACAGAACACTGAAGCTTTCTTT.

This clonotype was observed at least ten times. The chain uses TRBV12-3 or TRBV12-4 and TRBJ2-3; weak D call: TRBD1 (5 bases). CDR3 size: 14 residues. Trimming pared 1 base from V and 0 bases from J, leaving 5 bases between. The DNA of the CDR3 is TGTGCCAGCAGTTTAGGACAGAGCACAGATACGCAGTATTTT. This encodes CASSLGQSTDTQYF.

This clonotype appeared a few times. The CDR3 DNA follows: TGTGCCAGCAGCCAGCTGAGGGGGCCCCTCCACTTT. This encodes CASSQLRGPLHF. The chain links TRBV3-1 to TRBJ1-6; TRBD1 is a possible D gene (6 bases). CDR3 size: 12 residues. Germline lookup yields CDR1 LGHDT and CDR2 YNNKEL (reference sequence). Between the trimmed V and J ends, which lost 3 bases and 13 bases, there was a span of 10 bases.

This clonotype was detected a few times. This chain joins TRBV28 and TRBJ1-1; 9 positions agree with TRBD1. The CDR3 loop spans 14 amino acids. Unmatched junction bases numbered 5, after V lost 3 bases and J lost 6 bases. Germline V CDR1 and CDR2: MDHEN, SYDVKM. The CDR3 reads CASSFPGQGPEAFF. The CDR3 bases are TGTGCCAGCAGTTTTCCGGGACAGGGCCCTGAAGCTTTCTTT.

This clonotype was seen many times. The gene calls are TRBV7-6 and TRBJ2-3; D is ambiguous. Trimming took 7 bases from V and 0 from J, leaving 14 bases between them. Germline values: CDR1 SGHVS, CDR2 FNYEAQ. The CDR3 has 15 residues. The CDR3 DNA follows: TGTGCCAGCAAACCTCACGAGTCTAGCACAGATACGCAGTATTTT. Residues: CASKPHESSTDTQYF.

The chain combines TRBV18 with TRBJ2-5; D perhaps matches TRBD2 (5 bases). The CDR3 is 12 residues long. V lost 8 bases to trimming and J lost 5 bases, with 12 bases between them. Germline V gene data show CDR1 as KGHSH and CDR2 as LQKENI. CDR3: CASEGHVETQYF. For the CDR3, the DNA is TGTGCCAGCGAGGGTCATGTCGAGACCCAGTACTTC. The variable domain in full, with the rest retrieved from reference TRBV18 and TRBJ2-5, is NAGVMQNPRHLVRRRGQEARLRCSPMKGHSHVYWYRQLPEEGLKFMVYLQKENIIDESGMPKERFSAEFPKEGPSILRIQQVVRGDSAAYFCASEGHVETQYFGPGTRLLVL.

V and J are TRBV9 and TRBJ2-1; D unresolved. The CDR3 is 16 amino acids. V was cut by 3 bases and J by 0 bases, with 13 bases left in between. Germline-derived CDR1 and CDR2 are SGDLS and YYNGEE. Here the CDR3 DNA reads TGTGCCAGCAGCGATAAAGACTGGAGCTCCTACAATGAGCAGTTCTTC. Amino acid sequence: CASSDKDWSSYNEQFF. Full variable domain (remainder filled in from reference TRBV9 and TRBJ2-1): DSGVTQTPKHLITATGQRVTLRCSPRSGDLSVYWYQQSLDQGLQFLIQYYNGEERAKGNILERFSAQQFPDLHSELNLSSLELGDSALYFCASSDKDWSSYNEQFFGPGTRLTVL.

This clonotype showed up just a few times. The chain links TRBV12-3 or TRBV12-4 to TRBJ1-1; D ambiguous. V gave up 6 bases and J gave up 4 bases, with 12 bases separating them. This CDR3 region has 13 residues. CDR3 sequence (DNA): TGTGCCAGCAGCGGACCTAGGAGCACTGAAGCTTTCTTT. Amino acid sequence: CASSGPRSTEAFF.